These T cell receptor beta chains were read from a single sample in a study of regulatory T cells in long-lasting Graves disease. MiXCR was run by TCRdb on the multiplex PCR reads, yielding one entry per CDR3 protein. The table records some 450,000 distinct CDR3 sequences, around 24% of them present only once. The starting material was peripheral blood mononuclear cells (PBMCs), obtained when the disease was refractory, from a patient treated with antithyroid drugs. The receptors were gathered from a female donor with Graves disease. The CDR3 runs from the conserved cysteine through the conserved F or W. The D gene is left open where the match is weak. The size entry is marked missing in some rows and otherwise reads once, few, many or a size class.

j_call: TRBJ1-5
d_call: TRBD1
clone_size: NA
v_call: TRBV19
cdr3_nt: TGTGCCAGTAGGATAGGACAGGGGGCCCAGCCCCAGCATTTT
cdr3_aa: CASRIGQGAQPQHF

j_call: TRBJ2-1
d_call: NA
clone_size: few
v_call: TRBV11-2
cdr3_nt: TGTGCCAGCAGCTCAGGACACGGAGACAATGAGCAGTTCTTC
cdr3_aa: CASSSGHGDNEQFF

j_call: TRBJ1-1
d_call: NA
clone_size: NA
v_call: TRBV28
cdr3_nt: TGTGCCAGCAACTCGGGGGCAGGGCTTAGCACTGAAGCTTTCTTT
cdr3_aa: CASNSGAGLSTEAFF

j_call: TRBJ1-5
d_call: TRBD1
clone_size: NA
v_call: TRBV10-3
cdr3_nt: TGTGCCATCAGCCACGGACAGGGAGCGGGCAATCAGCCCCAGCATTTT
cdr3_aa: CAISHGQGAGNQPQHF

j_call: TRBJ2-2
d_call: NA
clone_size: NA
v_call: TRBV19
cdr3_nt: TGTGCCAGTAGTATTGGGGCGCGCACCGGGGAGCTGTTTTTT
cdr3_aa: CASSIGARTGELFF

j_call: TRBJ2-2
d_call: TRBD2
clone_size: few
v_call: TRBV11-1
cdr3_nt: TGTGCCAGCAGCTTCCTCGGCGGGAGGGCCGCTGTCACCGGGGAGCTGTTTTTT
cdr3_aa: CASSFLGGRAAVTGELFF

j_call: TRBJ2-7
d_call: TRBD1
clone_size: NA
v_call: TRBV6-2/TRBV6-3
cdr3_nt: TGTGCCAGCAGTTATATGCCGGGACAGACGTACGAGCAGTACTTC
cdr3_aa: CASSYMPGQTYEQYF

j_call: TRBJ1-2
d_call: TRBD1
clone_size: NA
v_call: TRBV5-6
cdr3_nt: TGTGCCAGCAGCTTATACGGACAGGGGGAGAGGGACTATGGCTACACCTTC
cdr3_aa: CASSLYGQGERDYGYTF

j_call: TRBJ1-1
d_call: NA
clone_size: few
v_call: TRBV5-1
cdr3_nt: TGCGCCAGCAGCTCATTAAATCAGGGACGGTACACTGAAGCTTTCTTT
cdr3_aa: CASSSLNQGRYTEAFF

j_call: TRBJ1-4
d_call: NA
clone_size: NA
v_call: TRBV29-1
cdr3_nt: TGCAGCGTGTCCGGAGCAACTAATGAAAAACTGTTTTTT
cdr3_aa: CSVSGATNEKLFF

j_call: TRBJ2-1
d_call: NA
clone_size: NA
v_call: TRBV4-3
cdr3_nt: TGCGCCAGCAGCCAAGGAGACCTGGGCTCCTACAATGAGCAGTTCTTC
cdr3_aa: CASSQGDLGSYNEQFF

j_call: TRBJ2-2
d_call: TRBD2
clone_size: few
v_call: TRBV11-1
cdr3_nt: TGTGCCAGCAGCCAACTAGCGGGAGGTCTCGGGGAGCTGTTTTTT
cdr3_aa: CASSQLAGGLGELFF

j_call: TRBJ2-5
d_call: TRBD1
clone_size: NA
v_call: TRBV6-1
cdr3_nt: TGTGCCAGCAACCCTACAGGGGGCCGAGAGACCCAGTACTTC
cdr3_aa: CASNPTGGRETQYF

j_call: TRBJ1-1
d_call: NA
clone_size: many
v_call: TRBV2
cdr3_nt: TGTGCCAGCAGTGAAAGGGAAGAGAACACTGAAGCTTTCTTT
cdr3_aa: CASSEREENTEAFF

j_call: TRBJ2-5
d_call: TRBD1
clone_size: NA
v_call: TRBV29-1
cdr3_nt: TGCAGCGCGACCTCCGGGACAGGCGTCCAAGAGACCCAGTACTTC
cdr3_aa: CSATSGTGVQETQYF

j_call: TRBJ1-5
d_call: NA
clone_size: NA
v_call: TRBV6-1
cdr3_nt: TGTGCCAGCAGTAAAACAGGTGCCCAGGATCAGCCCCAGCATTTT
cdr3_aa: CASSKTGAQDQPQHF

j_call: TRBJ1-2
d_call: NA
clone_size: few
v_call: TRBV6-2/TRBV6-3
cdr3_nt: TGTGCCAGCAGTTATAGGGCGGATCGGTATACGGATACTGATGGCTACACCTTC
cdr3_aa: CASSYRADRYTDTDGYTF

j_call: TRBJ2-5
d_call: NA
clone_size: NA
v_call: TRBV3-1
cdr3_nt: TGTGCCAGCAGCCGGTGGAAAGAGACCCAGTACTTC
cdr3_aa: CASSRWKETQYF

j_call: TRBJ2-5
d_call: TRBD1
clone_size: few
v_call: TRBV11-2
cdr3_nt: TGTGCCAGCAGCTTATCGCAGGGGGCGTATGAGACCCAGTACTTC
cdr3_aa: CASSLSQGAYETQYF

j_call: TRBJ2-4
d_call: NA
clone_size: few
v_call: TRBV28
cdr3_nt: TGTGCCAGCAGTTTGTGGAGTTTAGCCAAAAACATTCAGTACTTC
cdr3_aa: CASSLWSLAKNIQYF

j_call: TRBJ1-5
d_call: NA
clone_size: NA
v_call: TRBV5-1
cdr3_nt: TGCGCCAGCAGCTTGGCAGGGGAGCAGGGTCAGCCCCAGCATTTT
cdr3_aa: CASSLAGEQGQPQHF

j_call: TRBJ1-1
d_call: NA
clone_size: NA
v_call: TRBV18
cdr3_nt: TGTGCCAGCTCACCACGAACCTACACTGAAGCTTTCTTT
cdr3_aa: CASSPRTYTEAFF

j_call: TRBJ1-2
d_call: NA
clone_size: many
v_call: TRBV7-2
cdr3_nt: TGTGCCAGCAGCTCTAACCCGGGACGTACTAACTATGGCTACACCTTC
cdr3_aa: CASSSNPGRTNYGYTF

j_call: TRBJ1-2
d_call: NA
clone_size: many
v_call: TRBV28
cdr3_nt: TGTGCCAGCAGTCCAGCCCTACATAAGAATAACTATGGCTACACCTTC
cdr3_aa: CASSPALHKNNYGYTF

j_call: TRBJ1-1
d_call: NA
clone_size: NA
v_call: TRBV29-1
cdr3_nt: TGCAGCGTTGTCCTCCCCGCGGTCACTGAAGCTTTCTTT
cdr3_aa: CSVVLPAVTEAFF

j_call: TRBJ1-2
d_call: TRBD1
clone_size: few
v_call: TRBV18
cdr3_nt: TGTGCCAGCTCACCACGGGACAGGGGGCAGATTGGCTACACCTTC
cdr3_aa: CASSPRDRGQIGYTF

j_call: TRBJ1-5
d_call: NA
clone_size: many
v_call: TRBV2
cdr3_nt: TGTGCCAGCCAGGGAGATAATCAGCCCCAGCATTTT
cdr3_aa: CASQGDNQPQHF

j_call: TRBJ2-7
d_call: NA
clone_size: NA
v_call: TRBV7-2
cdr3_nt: TGTGCCAGCAGCTTAACACTAGACTCCTACGAGCAGTACTTC
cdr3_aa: CASSLTLDSYEQYF

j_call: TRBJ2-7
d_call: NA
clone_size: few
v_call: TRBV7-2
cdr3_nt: TGTGCCAGCAGCTTAGCTTCGGCAGCTGGCTCCTACGAGCAGTACTTC
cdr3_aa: CASSLASAAGSYEQYF

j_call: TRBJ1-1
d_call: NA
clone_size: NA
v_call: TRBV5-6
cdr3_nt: TGTGCCAGCAGCTTGATGGTCGGCACAGAAGCTTTCTTT
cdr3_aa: CASSLMVGTEAFF

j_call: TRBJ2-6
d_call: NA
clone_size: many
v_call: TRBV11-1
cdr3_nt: TGTGCCAGCAGCCCCCGACAGAGCTCTGGGGCCAACGTCCTGACTTTC
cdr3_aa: CASSPRQSSGANVLTF

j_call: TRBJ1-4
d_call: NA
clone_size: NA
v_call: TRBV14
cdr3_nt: TGTGCCAGCAGCCATACAGGAGAAAAACTGTTTTTT
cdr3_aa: CASSHTGEKLFF

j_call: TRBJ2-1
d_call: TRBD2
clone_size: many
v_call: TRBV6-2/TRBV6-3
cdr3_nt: TGTGCCAGCAGAATGCCGGGACTAGTGGCCAATGAGCAGTTCTTC
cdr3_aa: CASRMPGLVANEQFF

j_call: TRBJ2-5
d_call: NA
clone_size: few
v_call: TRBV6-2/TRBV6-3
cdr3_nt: TGTGCCAGCACCGAGGGTAGCGGAGAGACCCAGTACTTC
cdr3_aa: CASTEGSGETQYF

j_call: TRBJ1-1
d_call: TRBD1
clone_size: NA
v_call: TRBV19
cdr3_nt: TGTGCCAGTAGTCCCTCAGGGGGAATTAACACTGAAGCTTTCTTT
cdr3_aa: CASSPSGGINTEAFF

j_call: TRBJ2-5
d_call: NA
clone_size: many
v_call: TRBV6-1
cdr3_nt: TGTGCCAGCAAACCCAGTCAAGAGACCCAGTACTTC
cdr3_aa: CASKPSQETQYF

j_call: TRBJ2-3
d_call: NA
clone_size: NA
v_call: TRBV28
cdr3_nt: TGTGCCAGCAGTTTAGGAGCGGTTCCAGATACGCAGTATTTT
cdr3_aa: CASSLGAVPDTQYF

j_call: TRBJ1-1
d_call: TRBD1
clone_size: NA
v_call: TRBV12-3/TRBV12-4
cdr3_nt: TGTGCCAGCAGTTTGGGACAGGAGAACACTGAAGCTTTCTTT
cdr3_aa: CASSLGQENTEAFF

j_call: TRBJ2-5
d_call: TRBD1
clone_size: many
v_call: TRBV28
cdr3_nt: TGTGCCAGCACAATGACAGGGAGAGTGACCCAGTACTTC
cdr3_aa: CASTMTGRVTQYF

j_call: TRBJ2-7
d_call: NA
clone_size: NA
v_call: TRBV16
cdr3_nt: TGTGCCAGCAGCCAAGTGAGGACAGTGTCAACCGAGCAGTACTTC
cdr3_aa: CASSQVRTVSTEQYF

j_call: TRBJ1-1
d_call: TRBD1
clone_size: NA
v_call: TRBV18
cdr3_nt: TGTGCCAGCTCACCAACAGGGGGAAAAGTCTTT
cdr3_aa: CASSPTGGKVF

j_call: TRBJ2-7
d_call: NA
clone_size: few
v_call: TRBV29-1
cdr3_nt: TGCAGCGTTGAAGATTTGGGGGACCGAGCCACGGTGCAGTACTTC
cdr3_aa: CSVEDLGDRATVQYF

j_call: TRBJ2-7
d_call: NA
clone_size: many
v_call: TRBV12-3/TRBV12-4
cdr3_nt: TGTGCCAGCAGTCCGAGGACAATATCCGAGCAGTACTTC
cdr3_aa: CASSPRTISEQYF

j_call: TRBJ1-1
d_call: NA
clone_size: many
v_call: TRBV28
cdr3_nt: TGTGCCAGCAGTCGTTTACCACCACGCCAGAACACTGAAGCTTTCTTT
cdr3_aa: CASSRLPPRQNTEAFF

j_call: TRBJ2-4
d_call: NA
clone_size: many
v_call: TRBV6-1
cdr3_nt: TGTGCCAGCACCTTCCAAAACATTCAGTACTTC
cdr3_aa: CASTFQNIQYF

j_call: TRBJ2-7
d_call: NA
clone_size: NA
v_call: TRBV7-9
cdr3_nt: TGTGCCAGCAGCCGAGGGGGAGCGGTTCGCTCCTACGAGCAGTACTTC
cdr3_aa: CASSRGGAVRSYEQYF

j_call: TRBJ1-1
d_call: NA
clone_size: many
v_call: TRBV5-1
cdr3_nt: TGCGCCAGCAGCTTCGGCAGGGAGAACACTGAAGCTTTCTTT
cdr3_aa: CASSFGRENTEAFF

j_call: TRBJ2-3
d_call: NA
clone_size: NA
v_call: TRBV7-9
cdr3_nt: TGTGCCAGCAGGGCCAGCACAGATACGCAGTATTTT
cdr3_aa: CASRASTDTQYF